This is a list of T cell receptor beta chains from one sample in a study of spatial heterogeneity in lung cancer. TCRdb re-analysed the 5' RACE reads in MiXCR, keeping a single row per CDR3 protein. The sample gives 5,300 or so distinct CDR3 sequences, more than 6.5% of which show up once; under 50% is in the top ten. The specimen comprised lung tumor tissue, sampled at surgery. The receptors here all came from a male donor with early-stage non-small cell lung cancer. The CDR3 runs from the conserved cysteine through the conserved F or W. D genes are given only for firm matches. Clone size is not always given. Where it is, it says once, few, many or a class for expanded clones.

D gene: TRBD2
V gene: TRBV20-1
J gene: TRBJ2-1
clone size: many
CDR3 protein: CSARDPARGDNEQFF
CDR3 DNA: TGCAGTGCTAGAGATCCTGCGCGGGGGGACAATGAGCAGTTCTTC

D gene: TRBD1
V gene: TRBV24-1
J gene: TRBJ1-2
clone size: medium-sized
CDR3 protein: CATSARGTGIEGLNYGYTF
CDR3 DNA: TGTGCCACCAGTGCCCGAGGGACAGGGATTGAAGGACTTAACTATGGCTACACCTTC

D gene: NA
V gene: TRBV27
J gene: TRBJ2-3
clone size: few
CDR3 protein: CASGLQPITSTDTQYF
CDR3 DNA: TGTGCCTCCGGACTGCAACCAATCACTAGCACAGATACGCAGTATTTT

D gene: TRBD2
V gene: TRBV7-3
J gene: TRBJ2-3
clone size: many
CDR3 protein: CASSLTSGGGDTQYF
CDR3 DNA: TGTGCCAGCAGCTTAACTAGCGGGGGTGGTGATACGCAGTATTTT

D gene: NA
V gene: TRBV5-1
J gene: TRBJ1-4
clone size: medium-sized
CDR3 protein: CASSFGGPGEKLFF
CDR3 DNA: TGCGCCAGCAGTTTTGGTGGTCCTGGGGAAAAACTGTTTTTT

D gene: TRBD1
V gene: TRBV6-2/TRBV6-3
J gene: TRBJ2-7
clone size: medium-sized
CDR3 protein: CASTSPGTAYEQYF
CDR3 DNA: TGTGCCAGCACCTCACCCGGGACAGCTTACGAGCAGTACTTC

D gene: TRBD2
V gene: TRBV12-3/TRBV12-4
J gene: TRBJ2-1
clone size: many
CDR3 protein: CASSLGGTIIEFF
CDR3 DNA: TGTGCCAGCAGTTTAGGGGGGACTATCATCGAGTTCTTC

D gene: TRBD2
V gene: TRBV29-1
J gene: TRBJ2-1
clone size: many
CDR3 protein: CSVLEVAGYNEQFF
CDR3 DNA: TGCAGCGTTCTGGAGGTAGCGGGGTACAATGAGCAGTTCTTC

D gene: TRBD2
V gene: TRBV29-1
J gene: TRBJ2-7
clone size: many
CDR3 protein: CSVEDREGETYEQYF
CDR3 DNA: TGCAGCGTTGAAGATCGGGAGGGGGAGACCTACGAGCAGTACTTC

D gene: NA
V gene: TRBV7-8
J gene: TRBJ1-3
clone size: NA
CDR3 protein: CASSLESYPGNTIYF
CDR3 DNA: TGTGCCAGCAGCTTAGAGTCATACCCTGGAAACACCATATATTTT

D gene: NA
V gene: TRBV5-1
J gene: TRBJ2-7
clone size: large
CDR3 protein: CASSLGDVVYEQYF
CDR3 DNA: TGCGCCAGCAGCTTGGGGGACGTAGTCTACGAGCAGTACTTC

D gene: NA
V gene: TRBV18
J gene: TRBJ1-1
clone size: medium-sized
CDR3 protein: CASSPWTSRGTEAFF
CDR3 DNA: TGTGCCAGCTCACCATGGACTTCGCGGGGCACTGAAGCTTTCTTT

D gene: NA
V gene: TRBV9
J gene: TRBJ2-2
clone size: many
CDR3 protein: CASSRDLNTGELFF
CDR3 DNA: TGTGCCAGCAGCAGAGACCTGAACACCGGGGAGCTGTTTTTT

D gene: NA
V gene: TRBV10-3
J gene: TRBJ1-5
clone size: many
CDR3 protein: CATSGGNQPQHF
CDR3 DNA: TGTGCCACCTCAGGGGGCAATCAGCCCCAGCATTTT

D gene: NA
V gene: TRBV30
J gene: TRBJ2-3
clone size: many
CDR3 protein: CAWNRGGTDTQYF
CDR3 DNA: TGTGCCTGGAACAGGGGAGGGACAGATACGCAGTATTTT

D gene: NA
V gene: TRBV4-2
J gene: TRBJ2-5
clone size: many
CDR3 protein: CASSQGQIQETQYF
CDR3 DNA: TGTGCCAGCAGCCAAGGGCAGATCCAAGAGACCCAGTACTTC

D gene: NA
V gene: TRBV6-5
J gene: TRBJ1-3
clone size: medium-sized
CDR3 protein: CASSYSTALGNTIYF
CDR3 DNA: TGTGCCAGCAGTTACTCGACGGCACTTGGAAACACCATATATTTT

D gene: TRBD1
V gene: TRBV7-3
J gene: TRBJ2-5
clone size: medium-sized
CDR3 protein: CASSPWTGETQYF
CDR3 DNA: TGTGCCAGCAGCCCTTGGACAGGGGAGACCCAGTACTTC

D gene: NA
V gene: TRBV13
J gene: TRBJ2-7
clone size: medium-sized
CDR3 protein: CASSFPGHYEQYF
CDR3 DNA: TGTGCCAGCAGCTTCCCAGGACACTACGAGCAGTACTTC

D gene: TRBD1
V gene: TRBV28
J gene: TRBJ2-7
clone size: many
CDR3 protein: CASSLYRDRYLEQYF
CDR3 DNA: TGTGCCAGCAGTTTATACCGGGACAGGTACCTCGAGCAGTACTTC

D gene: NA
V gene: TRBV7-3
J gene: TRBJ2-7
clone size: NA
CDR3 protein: CASSSRVGNEQYF
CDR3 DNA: TGTGCCAGCAGCTCTCGTGTAGGGAACGAGCAGTACTTC

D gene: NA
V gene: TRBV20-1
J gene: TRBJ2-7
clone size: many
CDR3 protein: CSAVDSPYEQYF
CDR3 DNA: TGCAGTGCCGTGGACAGTCCCTACGAGCAGTACTTC

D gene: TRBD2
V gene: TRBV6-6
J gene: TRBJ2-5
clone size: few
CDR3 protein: CASSYGSGGAETQYF
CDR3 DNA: TGTGCCAGCAGTTACGGAAGCGGGGGGGCCGAGACCCAGTACTTC

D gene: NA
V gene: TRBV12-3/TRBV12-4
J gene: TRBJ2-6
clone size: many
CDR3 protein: CASSTGANVLTF
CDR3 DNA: TGTGCCAGCAGTACTGGGGCCAACGTCCTGACTTTC

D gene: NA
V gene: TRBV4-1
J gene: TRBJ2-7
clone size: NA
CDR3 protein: CASSQVEGGSYEQYF
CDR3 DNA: TGCGCCAGCAGCCAAGTCGAAGGGGGGTCCTACGAGCAGTACTTC

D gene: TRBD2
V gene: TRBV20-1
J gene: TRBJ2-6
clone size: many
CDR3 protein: CSARSASGGSSGANVLTF
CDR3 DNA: TGCAGTGCTAGATCGGCTAGCGGGGGGTCCTCTGGGGCCAACGTCCTGACTTTC

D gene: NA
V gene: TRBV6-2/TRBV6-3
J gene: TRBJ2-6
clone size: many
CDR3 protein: CASMGLTVSGANVLTF
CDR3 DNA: TGTGCCAGCATGGGTCTGACAGTCTCTGGGGCCAACGTCCTGACTTTC

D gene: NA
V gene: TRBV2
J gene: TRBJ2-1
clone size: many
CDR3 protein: CASSEGLHAYNEQFF
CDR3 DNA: TGTGCCAGCAGTGAGGGTCTACACGCCTACAATGAGCAGTTCTTC

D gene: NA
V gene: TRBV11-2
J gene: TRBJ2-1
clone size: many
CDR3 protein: CASSSDGIYNEQFF
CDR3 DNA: TGTGCCAGCAGCTCGGACGGCATCTACAATGAGCAGTTCTTC

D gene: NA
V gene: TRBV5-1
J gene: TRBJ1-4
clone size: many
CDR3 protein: CASSSTGKTNEKLFF
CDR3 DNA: TGCGCCAGCAGCTCTACAGGGAAGACTAATGAAAAACTGTTTTTT

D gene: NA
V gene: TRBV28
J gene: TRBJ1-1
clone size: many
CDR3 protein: CASTLTVTTEAFF
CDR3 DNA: TGTGCCAGCACCCTAACCGTTACCACTGAAGCTTTCTTT

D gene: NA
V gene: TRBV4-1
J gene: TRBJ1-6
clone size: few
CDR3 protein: CASSQDSSYNSPLHF
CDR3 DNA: TGCGCCAGCAGCCAGGACAGCTCCTATAATTCACCCCTCCACTTT

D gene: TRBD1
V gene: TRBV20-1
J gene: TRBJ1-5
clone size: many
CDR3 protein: CSARDKWIGQGSNQPQHF
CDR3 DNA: TGCAGTGCTAGAGATAAATGGATCGGACAGGGGAGCAATCAGCCCCAGCATTTT

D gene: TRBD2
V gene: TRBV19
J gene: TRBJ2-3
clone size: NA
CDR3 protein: CASSAQAPGGADTQYF
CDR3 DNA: TGTGCCAGTAGTGCCCAGGCCCCGGGAGGGGCAGATACGCAGTATTTT

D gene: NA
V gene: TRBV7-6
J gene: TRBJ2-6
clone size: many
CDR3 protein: CASSLDGPTTGANVLTF
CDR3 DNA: TGTGCCAGCAGCTTAGATGGACCCACGACTGGGGCCAACGTCCTGACTTTC